Below, 30 T cell receptor beta chains from the same sample are listed, as sequenced in a study of CXCR3-negative and CXCR3-positive naive CD8 T cells. Study results and limitations: CXCR3-positive naive cells carried more hydrophobic TRB CDR3s than CXCR3-negative naive cells did.

UMI-labeled TRB cDNA libraries were prepared by 5' RACE. Reanalyzing the 5' RACE reads, TCRdb keeps one entry per CDR3 protein, without DNA. The sample's table shows approximately 100,000 distinct CDR3 sequences. These receptors' targets are unknown. Sequenced sample: naive CXCR3+ CD8+ T cells from blood. Sample subset: CD45RO-CCR7+CD27+CD95- naive CD8+ T cells expressing CXCR3 (TNR3+). The receptors shown here come from a human donor in good health. Some clones in this sample may be carry-over from other donors' samples.

The V and J genes are TRBV7-9 and TRBJ2-1. Germline values: CDR1 SEHNR, CDR2 FQNEAQ (reference sequence). CDR3 length: 14 amino acids. The CDR3 sequence: CASGRTSSYNEQFF.

V is TRBV7-9 and J is TRBJ1-1; the TCRdb call, TRBD1, lacks DNA for checking. Germline V gene lookup returns CDR1 SEHNR and CDR2 FQNEAQ (reference sequence). This CDR3 region has 14 residues. CDR3 sequence: CASSSDLWNTEAFF.

The chain employs TRBV4-2 and TRBJ2-3; the TCRdb D gene call, TRBD2, has no DNA to confirm it. Per germline, CDR1 LGHNA and CDR2 YNFKEQ. There are 16 residues in the CDR3. The CDR3 region is CASSQSPGGDTDTQYF.

The V and J genes are TRBV28 and TRBJ2-5; TCRdb picks TRBD2, but there is no DNA to check that call. The CDR3 covers 15 residues. From germline, CDR1 is MDHEN and CDR2 SYDVKM. CDR3 loop: CASRPLSSGQETQYF.

The gene calls are TRBV7-9 and TRBJ2-2. This CDR3 contains 15 residues. Germline V gives CDR1 SEHNR, CDR2 FQNEAQ (reference sequence). The CDR3 protein is CASSLADTRPGELFF.

The rearrangement links TRBV29-1 to TRBJ2-1. CDR1 is SQVTM and CDR2 is ANQGSEA in the germline V gene. The CDR3 runs 12 residues. The CDR3 spells CSGQASTREQFF.

The chain recombines TRBV3-1 with TRBJ2-3; the D call of TRBD1 rests on TCRdb alone, since no DNA is present to check it. The CDR3 runs to 16 residues. Germline V gene sequence: CDR1 LGHDT, CDR2 YNNKEL (reference sequence). The CDR3 is CASSQVEGEWTDTQYF.

J is TRBJ2-7 and V is TRBV28. Germline-derived CDR1 and CDR2 are MDHEN and SYDVKM. The CDR3 extends over 11 amino acids. This CDR3 is CASSYSHEQYF.

The V gene is TRBV7-9, the J gene TRBJ2-7; TCRdb lists TRBD2, though no DNA is available to test this call. From germline, CDR1 is SEHNR and CDR2 FQNEAQ (reference sequence). CDR3 length equals 16 residues. The CDR3 sequence is CASSLALAGVDNEQYF.

The chain employs TRBV19 and TRBJ2-7; there is no DNA to check the TCRdb D call of TRBD1. The CDR3 runs to 17 residues. Germline V CDR1 and CDR2: LNHDA, SQIVND (reference sequence). CDR3 residues: CASSTPGEKGRSYEQYF. The entire variable domain, with the rest obtained from reference TRBV19 and TRBJ2-7, is as follows: DGGITQSPKYLFRKEGQNVTLSCEQNLNHDAMYWYRQDPGQGLRLIYYSQIVNDFQKGDIAEGYSVSREKKESFPLTVTSAQKNPTAFYLCASSTPGEKGRSYEQYFGPGTRLTVT.

The genes are TRBV7-8 and TRBJ2-3; TCRdb indicates TRBD2, and absent DNA this call remains unverified. The germline V gene encodes CDR1 SGHVS and CDR2 FQNEAQ. The CDR3 totals 18 residues. CDR3 in amino acids: CASSLETSGGARTDTQYF.

J is TRBJ2-2 and V is TRBV28; the D call of TRBD1 rests on TCRdb alone, since no DNA is present to check it. The CDR3 consists of 17 residues. CDR1 is MDHEN, CDR2 SYDVKM, per germline. Here the CDR3 reads CASSPLSRAWGTGELFF.

The chain has TRBV25-1 and TRBJ2-1. CDR1 is MGHDK and CDR2 is SYGVNS in the germline V gene. This CDR3 contains 14 residues. CDR3 region: CASSVGVRYNEQFF. Drawing the rest from reference TRBV25-1 and TRBJ2-1, the complete variable domain is EADIYQTPRYLVIGTGKKITLECSQTMGHDKMYWYQQDPGMELHLIHYSYGVNSTEKGDLSSESTVSRIRTEHFPLTLESARPSHTSQYLCASSVGVRYNEQFFGPGTRLTVL.

The chain combines TRBV11-2 with TRBJ2-7; the TCRdb D gene call, TRBD1, has no DNA to confirm it. Germline V CDR1 and CDR2: SGHAT, FQNNGV. CDR3 length equals 18 residues. The CDR3: CASSLALRGGRTSYEQYF.

The CDR3 spells CASSSAGPLEAFF. The chain is built from TRBV27 and TRBJ1-1; the D gene TCRdb calls, TRBD1, cannot be checked with no DNA. CDR3 length: 13 residues. Germline CDR1 MNHEY, CDR2 SMNVEV (reference sequence).

The genes are TRBV7-2 and TRBJ1-2; TCRdb's D gene call, TRBD1, goes unchecked for lack of DNA. From germline, CDR1 is SGHTA and CDR2 FQGNSA. The CDR3 has 15 residues. The CDR3 protein is CASSLTGTGVYGYTF.

This chain connects TRBV11-2 to TRBJ2-7; TCRdb selects TRBD1, and the lack of DNA leaves this call unchecked. This CDR3 is 16 amino acids long. Per the germline V gene, CDR1 is SGHAT and CDR2 is FQNNGV. Here the CDR3 reads CASTVYAGQSSYEQYF.

CDR3: CSARDTGGYGYTF. V gene TRBV20-1 combines with J gene TRBJ1-2; TCRdb reports TRBD1, a call that lacks DNA to check it against. Germline lookup yields CDR1 DFQATT and CDR2 SNEGSKA (reference sequence). The CDR3 is 13 residues long.

This chain links TRBV10-3 with TRBJ2-5; the TRBD2 assignment by TCRdb is unverifiable without DNA. The germline CDR1 and CDR2 sequences are ENHRY and SYGVKD. CDR3 size: 14 residues. This CDR3 is CAIRDGGEQETQYF.

This chain joins TRBV11-2 and TRBJ2-1; TCRdb indicates TRBD1, and absent DNA this call remains unverified. CDR3 length: 15 residues. Germline CDR1 SGHAT, CDR2 FQNNGV. The CDR3 sequence: CASRSGTGGENEQFF.

The rearrangement joins TRBV29-1 to TRBJ1-2; as DNA is missing, the TRBD1 call by TCRdb cannot be tested. The CDR3 sequence is 12 residues long. Per germline, CDR1 SQVTM and CDR2 ANQGSEA. Here the CDR3 reads CSVDGAGVGYTF.

The chain joins TRBV7-9 to TRBJ2-1. The CDR3 consists of 11 residues. Germline values: CDR1 SEHNR, CDR2 FQNEAQ (reference sequence). The chain's CDR3 is CASSFNNEQFF.

The chain is built from TRBV29-1 and TRBJ1-4; TCRdb proposes TRBD1, but this gene call is untestable without DNA. The length of the CDR3 is 15 residues. The germline CDR1 and CDR2 sequences are SQVTM and ANQGSEA. The CDR3 sequence is CSVLSDQGVGEKLFF.

Here the CDR3 reads CASSLTGAGAVDEQYF. The chain employs TRBV11-2 and TRBJ2-7; the D call of TRBD1 rests on TCRdb alone, since no DNA is present to check it. CDR1 and CDR2 (germline): SGHAT, FQNNGV. The CDR3 sequence is 16 residues long.

The V and J genes are TRBV7-6 and TRBJ2-1. The germline V gene encodes CDR1 SGHVS and CDR2 FNYEAQ. CDR3 length equals 13 residues. Here the CDR3 reads CASSLLDYNEQFF.

This chain connects TRBV12-3 or TRBV12-4 to TRBJ2-1; TCRdb returns TRBD1, unconfirmable since there is no DNA. The CDR3 runs to 15 residues. CDR3 in amino acids: CASSLLRGDYNEQFF.

This chain connects TRBV5-1 to TRBJ1-2; there is no DNA to check the TCRdb D call of TRBD1. The CDR3 covers 15 residues. Germline assignment: CDR1 SGHRS and CDR2 YFSETQ. The CDR3 reads CASSLSSGGDYGYTF.

The chain uses TRBV20-1 and TRBJ2-7; the TCRdb call, TRBD2, lacks DNA for checking. The germline CDR1 and CDR2 sequences are DFQATT and SNEGSKA (reference sequence). The CDR3 has 14 amino acids. The CDR3 region is CSARGASGVYEQYF.

The chain has TRBV7-3 and TRBJ2-1; TCRdb names TRBD2, which stays unverified in the absence of DNA. Germline V lookup: CDR1 SGHTA, CDR2 FQGTGA. The length of the CDR3 is 14 residues. CDR3 in amino acids: CASSPPGLLNEQFF.

This chain links TRBV5-4 with TRBJ2-7; checking the TCRdb D call of TRBD1 is not possible without DNA. Germline CDR1 reads SGHNT; CDR2 reads YYREEE (reference sequence). The CDR3 extends over 14 amino acids. CDR3 protein: CASSSGDKVYEQYF.